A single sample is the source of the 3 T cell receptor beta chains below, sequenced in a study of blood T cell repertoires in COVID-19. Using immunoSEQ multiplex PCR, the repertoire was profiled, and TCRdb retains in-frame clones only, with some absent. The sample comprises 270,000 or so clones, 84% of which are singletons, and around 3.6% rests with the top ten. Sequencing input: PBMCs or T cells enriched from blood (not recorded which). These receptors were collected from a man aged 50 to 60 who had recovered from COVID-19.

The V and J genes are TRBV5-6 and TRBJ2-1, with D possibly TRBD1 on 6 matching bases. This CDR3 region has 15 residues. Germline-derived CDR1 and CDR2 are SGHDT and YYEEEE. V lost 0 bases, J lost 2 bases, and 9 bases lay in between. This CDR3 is CASSLGRTAYNEQFF. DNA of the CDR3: TGTGCCAGCAGCTTGGGGAGGACAGCCTACAATGAGCAGTTCTTC.

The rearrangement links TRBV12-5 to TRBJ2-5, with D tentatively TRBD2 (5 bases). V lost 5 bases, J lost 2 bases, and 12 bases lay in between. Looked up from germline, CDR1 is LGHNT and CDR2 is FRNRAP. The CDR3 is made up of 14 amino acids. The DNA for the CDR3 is TGTGCTAGTGGTCACGGGGAGACGCAAGAGACCCAGTACTTC. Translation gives CASGHGETQETQYF.

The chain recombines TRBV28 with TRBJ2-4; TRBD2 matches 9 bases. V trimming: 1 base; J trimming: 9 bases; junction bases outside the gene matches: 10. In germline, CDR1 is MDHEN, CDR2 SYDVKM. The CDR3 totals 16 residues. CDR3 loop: CASSLSGGRAGGIQYF. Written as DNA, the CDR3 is TGTGCCAGCAGTTTATCGGGCGGGAGGGCCGGAGGCATTCAGTACTTC. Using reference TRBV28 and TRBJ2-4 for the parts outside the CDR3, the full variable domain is DVKVTQSSRYLVKRTGEKVFLECVQDMDHENMFWYRQDPGLGLRLIYFSYDVKMKEKGDIPEGYSVSREKKERFSLILESASTNQTSMYLCASSLSGGRAGGIQYFGAGTRLSVL.